This T cell receptor (beta chain) stems from a study of cytomegalovirus exposure and HLA in healthy donors. Background on the study: Earlier, 90 million to 140 million unique TCR beta sequences were recovered from approximately 200 million T cells by an analysis. Points from the study as a whole: The study labeled more than 150 TCR beta chains cytomegalovirus-associated.

The length of the CDR3 is 16 residues. The V segment lost 1 base and the J segment 7 bases; nucleotides outside the gene matches: 10. Germline V gene sequence: CDR1 KGHSH, CDR2 LQKENI. Nominal health characterized the donors when sampled, though unrecorded immune exposures were likely. 60 Vbeta and 13 Jbeta primers were used in PCR. Only in-frame clones appear in the TCRdb table, and some are missing; sequencing was by immunoSEQ multiplex PCR. Among a few hundred thousand clones listed, around two thirds were seen once. Concerning this clone: Antigen: not known.

The sequencing sample was made of PBMCs. The sequence came from a female donor in good health and CMV-seronegative. The V gene is TRBV18, the J gene TRBJ2-7; 10 bases align to TRBD1. The CDR3: CASSPRGDRGSAEQYF. CDR3 DNA: TGTGCCAGCTCACCACGGGGGGACAGGGGCTCTGCTGAGCAGTACTTC.